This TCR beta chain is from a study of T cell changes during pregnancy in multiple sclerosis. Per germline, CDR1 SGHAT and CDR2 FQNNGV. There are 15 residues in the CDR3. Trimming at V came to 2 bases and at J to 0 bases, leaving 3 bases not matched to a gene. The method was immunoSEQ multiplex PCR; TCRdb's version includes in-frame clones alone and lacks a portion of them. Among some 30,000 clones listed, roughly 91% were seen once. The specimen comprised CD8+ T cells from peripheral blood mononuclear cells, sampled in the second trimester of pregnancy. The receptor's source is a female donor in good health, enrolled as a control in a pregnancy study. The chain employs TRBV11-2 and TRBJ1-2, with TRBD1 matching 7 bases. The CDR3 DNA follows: TGTGCCAGCAGCTTAAGTGACAGGGCTAACTATGGCTACACCTTC. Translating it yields CASSLSDRANYGYTF.